Below, 6 T cell receptor beta chains from the same sample are listed, as sequenced in a study of cytomegalovirus exposure and HLA in healthy donors listed by TCRdb under 2017. Library construction relied on the immunoSEQ multiplex PCR assay. A mixture of 60 forward primers for TCR Vbeta segments and 13 reverse primers for TCR Jbeta segments was used in the multiplex PCR. In its TCRdb copy, this immuneACCESS table keeps in-frame sequences only and misses some clones. Where compared with another copy, unresolved V genes explain less than half of these, and the others have no known cause. The table for this sample lists 150,000 to 200,000 clones; 60% to 85% of them were counted only once. The top ten hold under 1.5% of the sample. Sequencing was done on a sample of PBMCs. All receptors derive from a woman aged 25 to 45 in good health and CMV-seronegative.

This clone appeared once. V is TRBV11-3 and J is TRBJ2-7; 8 bases map to TRBD1. This CDR3 has 18 residues. V shed 0 bases and J 3 bases; nucleotides not matched to a gene: 13. Per the germline V gene, CDR1 is SGHNT and CDR2 is YENEEA. CDR3 nucleotide sequence: TGTGCCAGCAGCTTAGATCGTTCCCGGGACAGGCTTTACTACGAGCAGTACTTC. The encoded protein is CASSLDRSRDRLYYEQYF.

This clone was detected only once. The gene calls are TRBV5-6 and TRBJ2-5; 8 positions match TRBD1. The trim removed 6 bases at V and 0 bases at J, leaving 7 bases unmatched. Germline CDR1 is SGHDT and CDR2 is YYEEEE. This CDR3 has 15 residues. CDR3 residues: CASTDRAWYQETQYF. The CDR3 DNA reads as TGTGCCAGCACGGACAGGGCTTGGTACCAAGAGACCCAGTACTTC.

This chain uses TRBV12-5 with TRBJ1-5, with TRBD1 identical over 8 bases. Germline CDR1 LGHNT, CDR2 FRNRAP. This CDR3 comprises 15 residues. The V segment lost 3 bases and the J segment 2 bases; nucleotides outside the gene matches: 3. CDR3 in amino acids: CASGLETGGNQPQHF. The CDR3 bases are TGTGCTAGTGGTTTAGAGACAGGGGGCAATCAGCCCCAGCATTTT.

The CDR3 DNA reads as TGTGCTAGTGGTTCTAGCGGAACAGATACGCAGTATTTT. Translated: CASGSSGTDTQYF. J is TRBJ2-3 and V is TRBV12-5; 7 positions match TRBD2. Germline-derived CDR1 and CDR2 are LGHNT and FRNRAP. The CDR3 loop spans 13 amino acids. The ends lost 4 bases at V and 3 bases at J; junction bases unmatched: 1.

This chain connects TRBV28 to TRBJ1-3; no reliable D call. Trimming left V 6 bases short and J 1 base short, with 22 bases between. This CDR3 spans 18 amino acids. The germline V gene has CDR1 MDHEN and CDR2 SYDVKM. As DNA, the CDR3 is TGTGCCAGCAGCGCGAACCTGGGCCGAATGGTATCTGGAAACACCATATATTTT. Residues: CASSANLGRMVSGNTIYF.

This clone came up a few times. The chain joins TRBV6-1 to TRBJ2-1; D unclear. In germline, CDR1 is MNHNS, CDR2 SASEGT. This CDR3 contains 13 residues. V was shortened by 0 bases and J by 9 bases, with 9 bases between the two germline ends. CDR3 coding DNA: TGTGCCAGCAGTGAAGCTCACAATACTGAGCAGTTCTTC. Amino acids: CASSEAHNTEQFF.